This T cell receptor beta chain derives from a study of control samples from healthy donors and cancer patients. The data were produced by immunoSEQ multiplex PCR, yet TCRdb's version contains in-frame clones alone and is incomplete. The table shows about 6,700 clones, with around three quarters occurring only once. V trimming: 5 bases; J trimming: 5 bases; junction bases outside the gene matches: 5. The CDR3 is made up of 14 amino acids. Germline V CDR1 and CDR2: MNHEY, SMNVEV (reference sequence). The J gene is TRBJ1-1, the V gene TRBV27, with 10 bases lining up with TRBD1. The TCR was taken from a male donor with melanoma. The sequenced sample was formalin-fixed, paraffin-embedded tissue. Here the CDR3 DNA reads TGTGCCAGCAGTCCTAGGACAGGGGGGACTGAAGCTTTCTTT. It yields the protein CASSPRTGGTEAFF.